Below are 30 T cell receptor beta chains sequenced from a single sample in a study of T cell repertoires in cytomegalovirus infection. MiXCR, run by TCRdb on the reads, gives a single entry per CDR3 protein. Of 200,000 to 300,000 distinct CDR3 sequences listed, roughly 13% are singletons. Sequencing was done on a sample of PBMCs. These receptor sequences come from a human donor in good health (CMV status not recorded). Some clones in this sample may be carry-over from other donors' samples.

This clonotype was seen ten or more times. V usage is TRBV11-2 and J usage is TRBJ2-5; D gene ambiguous. CDR3 length: 13 residues. Germline CDR1 SGHAT, CDR2 FQNNGV. V lost 1 base, J lost 5 bases, and 8 bases lay in between. The CDR3 sequence: CASSLGARETQYF. As DNA, the CDR3 is TGTGCCAGCAGCTTAGGTGCGAGGGAGACCCAGTACTTC.

This clonotype was picked up many times. This sequence joins TRBV7-2 and TRBJ2-1; 8 bases are shared with TRBD1. Germline-derived CDR1 and CDR2 are SGHTA and FQGNSA. The CDR3 runs 17 residues. Trimming cost V 5 bases and J 6 bases; bases outside gene matches: 15. The CDR3 sequence: CASSARGGQGALNEQFF. The CDR3 coding sequence is TGTGCCAGCAGCGCGCGAGGGGGCCAGGGGGCGCTCAATGAGCAGTTCTTC.

In this sample, this clonotype turned up many times. CDR3 DNA: TGTGCCAGCAGCTTAGTTCTACAGGCCTTCGGTGCTGGCTACACCTTC. Translating gives CASSLVLQAFGAGYTF. This chain joins TRBV7-2 and TRBJ1-2; a weak D match, TRBD1 (5 bases). Looked up from germline, CDR1 is SGHTA and CDR2 is FQGNSA. V was clipped by 1 base and J by 7 bases, with 19 bases between them. The CDR3 totals 16 residues.

This clonotype was seen at least ten times. The chain employs TRBV7-2 and TRBJ2-1; 7 nucleotides match TRBD2. V lost 5 bases to trimming and J lost 3 bases; unmatched junction nucleotides: 10. The CDR3 contains 16 residues. From germline, CDR1 is SGHTA and CDR2 FQGNSA. CDR3 in amino acids: CASSNAGGSIYNEQFF. The CDR3 DNA reads TGTGCCAGCAGCAATGCCGGCGGGAGCATCTACAATGAGCAGTTCTTC.

Regarding this clonotype: At one end, the junction sequence differs from germline, possibly due to a read error. The chain combines TRBV28 with TRBJ2-5, with 12 bases identical to TRBD1. CDR1 and CDR2 (germline): MDHEN, SYDVKM. This CDR3 spans 14 amino acids. The CDR3 nucleotides read TGTGACAGCGGGGACAGGGGGCTGGGGGAGACCCAGTACTTC. This translates into CDSGDRGLGETQYF.

The J gene is TRBJ2-5, the V gene TRBV25-1; D may be TRBD1 or TRBD2 (5 bases each). This CDR3 is 13 amino acids long. Trimming left V 7 bases short and J 5 bases short, with 14 bases between. Germline V CDR1 and CDR2: MGHDK, SYGVNS. The CDR3 sequence is CASTTGARETQYF. DNA for the CDR3: TGTGCCAGCACCACCGGGGCCAGGGAGACCCAGTACTTC.

In its sample, this clonotype was seen many times. The V call is TRBV7-3, the J call TRBJ2-7; 9 nucleotides align to TRBD1. The CDR3 is made up of 18 amino acids. V lost 2 bases, J lost 5 bases, and 16 bases stayed unmatched. The germline gives CDR1 SGHTA, CDR2 FQGTGA. The CDR3 bases are TGTGCCAGCAGCTTAGGGTTCTTGGACAGGGGAGAGGAAGACGAGCAGTACTTC. It is translated as CASSLGFLDRGEEDEQYF.

This clonotype was observed at least ten times. J is TRBJ2-7 and V is TRBV7-6; D may be TRBD1 (6 bases). Germline CDR1 and CDR2: SGHVS and FNYEAQ. V lost 0 bases and J lost 2, with 8 bases in between. The CDR3 spans 14 residues. This CDR3 is CASSLADSTYEQYF. The CDR3 DNA follows: TGTGCCAGCAGCTTAGCGGACAGTACCTACGAGCAGTACTTC.

This clonotype was counted between two and nine times. The rearrangement links TRBV5-1 to TRBJ2-6; D possibly matches TRBD1 or TRBD2 (5 bases each). CDR1 is SGHRS and CDR2 is YFSETQ in the germline V gene. The CDR3 consists of 18 residues. Between the trimmed V and J ends, which lost 0 bases and 3 bases, there was a span of 16 bases. The CDR3 here is CASSLGGRETIGANVLTF. The DNA of the CDR3 is TGCGCCAGCAGCTTGGGTGGCAGGGAGACGATTGGGGCCAACGTCCTGACTTTC. The whole variable domain, filled in from reference TRBV5-1 and TRBJ2-6, reads KAGVTQTPRYLIKTRGQQVTLSCSPISGHRSVSWYQQTPGQGLQFLFEYFSETQRNKGNFPGRFSGRQFSNSRSEMNVSTLELGDSALYLCASSLGGRETIGANVLTFGAGSRLTVL.

This clonotype was counted many times. This rearrangement joins TRBV7-9 to TRBJ2-3; 8 nucleotides agree with TRBD2. Germline CDR1 is SEHNR and CDR2 is FQNEAQ (reference sequence). Germline trimming cut 5 bases from V and 3 bases from J; bases unmatched to any gene: 19. CDR3 length: 19 residues. The CDR3: CASSRGGQIPPTRTDTQYF. The CDR3 bases are TGTGCCAGCAGCCGGGGGGGCCAAATCCCCCCCACACGGACAGATACGCAGTATTTT.

The chain links TRBV20-1 to TRBJ2-6, with 12 bases aligning to TRBD2. The CDR3 sequence is 18 residues long. With V trimmed by 0 bases and J by 0 bases, 3 bases remained unmatched. The germline gives CDR1 DFQATT, CDR2 SNEGSKA (reference sequence). The DNA of the CDR3 is TGCAGTGCTAGAGATCAACTAGCGGGGGGCTCTGGGGCCAACGTCCTGACTTTC. This sequence encodes CSARDQLAGGSGANVLTF.

Many counts were recorded for this clonotype. The chain has TRBV7-2 and TRBJ2-1; perhaps TRBD1 as D (5 bases). The germline V and J ends were trimmed by 6 bases and 8 bases, with 11 bases remaining between them. CDR1 and CDR2 from the germline V gene are SGHTA and FQGNSA. This CDR3 has 12 amino acids. In nucleotides, the CDR3 is TGTGCCAGCAGTTACCAGGGCGATGAGCAGTTCTTC. This sequence encodes CASSYQGDEQFF.

This clonotype was detected many times. CDR3 nucleotides: TGTGCCAGCAGTTTCTCTTTGAACACTGAAGCTTTCTTT. Its translation: CASSFSLNTEAFF. This chain joins TRBV6-5 and TRBJ1-1; D gene uncertain. Germline V gene lookup returns CDR1 MNHEY and CDR2 SVGAGI. This CDR3 spans 13 amino acids. Trimming took off 4 bases at V and 0 bases at J, with 6 bases between the two ends.

The CDR3 sequence: CSATPAGSGLSYEQYF. DNA for the CDR3: TGCAGTGCTACCCCCGCTGGGTCGGGTCTCTCCTACGAGCAGTACTTC. The V gene is TRBV20-1, the J gene TRBJ2-7, with D unresolved. This CDR3 spans 16 amino acids. Germline V gene sequence: CDR1 DFQATT, CDR2 SNEGSKA (reference sequence). V was cut by 4 bases and J by 0 bases, with 19 bases left in between.

The chain has TRBV29-1 and TRBJ1-1, with unresolved D. CDR1 and CDR2 from the germline V gene are SQVTM and ANQGSEA. The CDR3 loop spans 14 amino acids. Trimming removed 4 bases at V and 2 bases at J, with 14 bases between. The CDR3 sequence is CSVAVGGKNTEAFF. DNA of the CDR3: TGCAGCGTTGCGGTCGGAGGAAAAAACACTGAAGCTTTCTTT.

The chain's CDR3 is CASSRDRGSGGSHGYTF. The CDR3 DNA is TGTGCCAGCAGCCGGGACAGGGGAAGTGGTGGAAGCCATGGCTACACCTTC. V and J are TRBV14 and TRBJ1-2, with TRBD1 matching 10 bases. This CDR3 has 17 amino acids. The germline V gene has CDR1 SGHDN and CDR2 FVKESK. Unmatched junction bases numbered 14, after V lost 4 bases and J lost 6 bases.

The V gene is TRBV20-1, the J gene TRBJ2-7; possibly TRBD1 or TRBD2 for D (7 bases each). Trimming pared 6 bases from V and 6 bases from J, leaving 15 bases between. Germline CDR1 reads DFQATT; CDR2 reads SNEGSKA (reference sequence). The CDR3 spans 12 residues. As DNA, the CDR3 is TGCAGTGCCTCAGGGGGGGAGGGCGAGCAGTACTTC. This sequence encodes CSASGGEGEQYF.

CDR3 in DNA: TGCAGTGCTGTGGACAGGGGGACTGGGGCCAACGTCCTGACTTTC. The encoded protein is CSAVDRGTGANVLTF. The V gene is TRBV20-1, the J gene TRBJ2-6, with 10 bases lining up with TRBD1. V lost 5 bases and J lost 2; bases outside the gene matches: 3. This CDR3 is 15 amino acids long. In germline, CDR1 is DFQATT, CDR2 SNEGSKA (reference sequence).

This clonotype occurred many times. This chain connects TRBV7-9 to TRBJ2-5, with D uncertain. Trimming took off 7 bases at V and 2 bases at J, with 20 bases between the two ends. The CDR3 loop spans 16 amino acids. Germline-derived CDR1 and CDR2 are SEHNR and FQNEAQ (reference sequence). CDR3 in DNA: TGTGCCAGCACCACGCCGGGTTTTTCGGGTCAAGAGACCCAGTACTTC. This codes for CASTTPGFSGQETQYF.

The J gene is TRBJ1-2, the V gene TRBV6-2 or TRBV6-3; unclear D gene. Between the trimmed V and J ends, which lost 7 bases and 2 bases, there was a span of 8 bases. The length of the CDR3 is 12 residues. Germline V gives CDR1 MNHEY, CDR2 SVGEGT. The CDR3 is CASNEENYGYTF. DNA of the CDR3: TGTGCCAGCAATGAGGAAAACTATGGCTACACCTTC.

This clonotype was picked up a small number of times. This rearrangement joins TRBV11-1 to TRBJ2-7, with D perhaps assigned TRBD1 or TRBD2 (5 bases each). CDR1 is SGHAT, CDR2 FQDESV, per germline (reference sequence). CDR3 length: 14 amino acids. Trimming took off 5 bases at V and 3 bases at J, with 14 bases between the two ends. CDR3 residues: CASSLPGRSYEQYF. The CDR3 nucleotides are TGTGCCAGCAGCCTGCCGGGACGGAGCTACGAGCAGTACTTC.

This clonotype was counted many times. The chain links TRBV28 to TRBJ2-2, with a weak D call TRBD2 (5 bases). Between the trimmed V and J ends, which lost 2 bases and 1 base, there was a span of 14 bases. This CDR3 has 17 residues. Germline CDR1 is MDHEN and CDR2 is SYDVKM. CDR3 sequence reads: CASSLPAPAGNTGELFF. DNA of the CDR3: TGTGCCAGCAGTTTACCAGCCCCGGCGGGGAACACCGGGGAGCTGTTTTTT.

This rearrangement joins TRBV7-9 to TRBJ2-2; TRBD1 might be the D (6 bases). CDR3 length: 16 amino acids. CDR1 SEHNR and CDR2 FQNEAQ come from the germline V gene (reference sequence). V gave up 5 bases and J gave up 1 base, with 14 bases separating them. The CDR3 DNA follows: TGTGCCAGCAGCCCCCAATGGACAGTGAACACCGGGGAGCTGTTTTTT. Amino acid sequence: CASSPQWTVNTGELFF. The full variable domain, rest sourced from reference TRBV7-9 and TRBJ2-2, is DTGVSQNPRHKITKRGQNVTFRCDPISEHNRLYWYRQTLGQGPEFLTYFQNEAQLEKSRLLSDRFSAERPKGSFSTLEIQRTEQGDSAMYLCASSPQWTVNTGELFFGEGSRLTVL.

This clonotype was counted at least ten times. The chain joins TRBV14 to TRBJ1-1; no definite D call. Trimming pared 0 bases from V and 0 bases from J, leaving 17 bases between. CDR1 and CDR2 from the germline V gene are SGHDN and FVKESK. The CDR3 has 18 residues. The DNA for the CDR3 is TGTGCCAGCAGCCAAGAAGTTGTGATGAACTTCATGAACACTGAAGCTTTCTTT. Translation gives CASSQEVVMNFMNTEAFF.

At least ten counts were recorded for this clonotype. The V gene is TRBV7-2, the J gene TRBJ2-4; D ambiguous. V lost 5 bases, J lost 9 bases, and 8 bases lay in between. The germline CDR1 and CDR2 sequences are SGHTA and FQGNSA. The CDR3 is 11 amino acids. The CDR3: CASSPGVIQYF. In DNA, the CDR3 is TGTGCCAGCAGCCCCGGCGTCATTCAGTACTTC.

J is TRBJ1-5 and V is TRBV29-1, with 8 bases that match TRBD1. The germline V gene has CDR1 SQVTM and CDR2 ANQGSEA. The V gene end was trimmed by 6 bases and the J gene end by 8 bases; junction bases not matched to a gene: 12. The CDR3 is made up of 14 amino acids. CDR3 sequence (DNA): TGCAGCGTGGAACAGGGGGTAGGTAGGAAGCCCCAGCATTTT. Encoded protein: CSVEQGVGRKPQHF.

This clonotype was recorded many times. This chain joins TRBV24-1 and TRBJ2-1, with D possibly TRBD2 on 6 matching bases. The germline gives CDR1 KGHDR, CDR2 SFDVKD. With 4 bases removed from V and 0 bases from J, the gap between germline ends came to 12 bases. The CDR3 is 16 amino acids. The CDR3 bases are TGTGCCACCAGTGAGCCCGGAGGGACCTCCTACAATGAGCAGTTCTTC. Protein: CATSEPGGTSYNEQFF.

This clonotype was seen ten or more times. The V and J genes are TRBV28 and TRBJ2-1; D not resolved. The CDR3 is made up of 14 amino acids. Germline V gene sequence: CDR1 MDHEN, CDR2 SYDVKM. V lost 5 bases to trimming and J lost 6 bases, with 14 bases between them. CDR3 nucleotide sequence: TGTGCCAGCAGTCCCCCCCAGGCGATCAATGAGCAGTTCTTC. It codes for CASSPPQAINEQFF.

The table lists this clonotype with many counts. V usage is TRBV7-3 and J usage is TRBJ2-7, with unresolved D. V was cut by 5 bases and J by 2 bases, with 16 bases left in between. CDR1 is SGHTA and CDR2 is FQGTGA in the germline V gene. This CDR3 comprises 15 residues. The DNA for the CDR3 is TGTGCCAGCAGCCACGACCCCAGCCCCACCTACGAGCAGTACTTC. The encoded protein is CASSHDPSPTYEQYF.

This clonotype turned up a few times. The CDR3 spells CSARDWRGNQPQHF. CDR3 coding DNA: TGCAGTGCTAGAGATTGGAGGGGCAATCAGCCCCAGCATTTT. This chain joins TRBV20-1 and TRBJ1-5; no clear D gene. Trimming pared 0 bases from V and 2 bases from J, leaving 8 bases between. CDR1 is DFQATT, CDR2 SNEGSKA, per germline (reference sequence). CDR3 size: 14 residues.